The rows below give T cell receptor beta chains drawn from one sample of a study of neurological immune-mediated disorders. Using its own MiXCR run on the 5' RACE reads, TCRdb lists one record per CDR3 protein. The sample lists about 66,000 distinct CDR3 sequences; roughly 3.9% were seen once. Sample: PBMCs. The receptor source for this set is a man aged 30 to 39 with multiple sclerosis. CDR3s include the opening cysteine and the closing phenylalanine or tryptophan. D genes are given only for firm matches. Rows give clone size only sometimes, using once, few, many, or a class for an expanded clone.

. many TRBJ2-1 TRBV6-5 CASSLLDSYNEQFF TGTGCCAGCAGTTTACTAGACTCCTACAATGAGCAGTTCTTC
TRBD1 many TRBJ2-6 TRBV5-1 CASSLLPADRDLLSGANVLTF TGCGCCAGCAGCTTGCTCCCGGCGGACAGGGACCTCCTCTCTGGGGCCAACGTCCTGACTTTC
TRBD2 . TRBJ2-3 TRBV7-2 CASSFHPGLAGVGDTQYF TGTGCCAGCAGCTTCCACCCGGGACTAGCGGGGGTGGGAGATACGCAGTATTTT
. many TRBJ2-3 TRBV20-1 CSASFEYTDTQYF TGCAGTGCTAGTTTCGAGTACACAGATACGCAGTATTTT
TRBD1 many TRBJ2-1 TRBV9 CASTDGQGIGNEQFF TGTGCCAGCACCGACGGACAGGGGATAGGAAATGAGCAGTTCTTC
. . TRBJ2-3 TRBV27 CASSKRGRFTDTQYF TGTGCCAGCAGCAAACGGGGTCGATTCACAGATACGCAGTATTTT
. few TRBJ1-5 TRBV7-9 CASSPQENSNQPQHF TGTGCCAGCAGCCCCCAAGAAAATAGCAATCAGCCACAGCATTTT
. . TRBJ1-2 TRBV5-1 CASSLDSGQGYTF TGCGCCAGCAGCTTGGATTCAGGGCAAGGCTACACCTTC
. many TRBJ2-2 TRBV7-3 CASSPLGAGELFF TGTGCCAGCAGCCCACTTGGAGCCGGGGAGCTGTTTTTT
. many TRBJ1-1 TRBV10-1 CASSESKSGAAFF TGCGCCAGCAGTGAGTCGAAATCAGGGGCAGCTTTCTTT
. many TRBJ2-3 TRBV20-1 CSARVLVDTQYF TGCAGTGCTAGAGTTCTAGTGGATACGCAGTATTTT
TRBD2 many TRBJ2-1 TRBV3-1 CASSQVGGGNEQFF TGTGCCAGCAGCCAAGTTGGGGGGGGCAATGAGCAGTTCTTC
. many TRBJ1-1 TRBV12-3/TRBV12-4 CASSLAGESEAFF TGTGCCAGCAGTTTGGCAGGGGAGTCTGAAGCTTTCTTT
TRBD1 many TRBJ2-7 TRBV5-1 CASSLPGQPQQQYF TGCGCCAGCAGCTTACCGGGACAGCCCCAGCAGCAGTACTTC
TRBD1 many TRBJ2-3 TRBV6-6 CASSAPGQHTQYF TGTGCCAGCAGTGCACCGGGACAGCATACGCAGTATTTT
TRBD1 many TRBJ1-2 TRBV6-5 CASSSHRTGTTNGYTF TGTGCCAGCAGTTCCCATCGGACAGGGACAACTAATGGCTACACCTTC
. many TRBJ2-7 TRBV7-3 CASSLSQGVEQYF TGTGCCAGCAGCTTAAGCCAGGGCGTGGAGCAGTACTTC
. many TRBJ1-2 TRBV29-1 CSVERWDIDYGYTF TGCAGCGTTGAACGGTGGGACATCGACTATGGCTACACCTTC
. few TRBJ2-3 TRBV7-2 CASSLDGIRDDTQYF TGTGCCAGCAGCTTAGACGGCATAAGAGATGATACGCAGTATTTT
. many TRBJ1-2 TRBV7-9 CASSPSARSGYTF TGTGCCAGCAGCCCCTCGGCCAGATCTGGCTACACCTTC
. . TRBJ1-1 TRBV5-1 CASSLVGGQGTEAFF TGCGCCAGCAGCTTGGTTGGGGGGCAGGGCACTGAAGCTTTCTTT
TRBD1 many TRBJ2-6 TRBV9 CASSVRDRGRSGANVLTF TGTGCCAGCAGCGTCCGGGACAGGGGGCGCTCTGGGGCCAACGTCCTGACTTTC
. many TRBJ1-1 TRBV7-2 CASSFPRAGSTEAFF TGTGCCAGCAGCTTCCCCCGGGCAGGGAGCACTGAAGCTTTCTTT
. many TRBJ1-1 TRBV4-1 CASSHTGLNTEAFF TGCGCCAGCAGCCATACGGGCCTGAACACTGAAGCTTTCTTT
. many TRBJ2-3 TRBV9 CASSVGGIISTDTQYF TGTGCCAGCAGCGTAGGTGGGATAATTAGCACAGATACGCAGTATTTT
. many TRBJ2-2 TRBV10-3 CAIKGDTGELFF TGTGCCATCAAGGGGGACACCGGGGAGCTGTTTTTT
. many TRBJ2-1 TRBV14 CASSHVGRERNEQFF TGTGCCAGCAGCCACGTGGGCAGGGAACGGAATGAGCAGTTCTTC
. many TRBJ1-1 TRBV5-1 CASSFSGAEAFF TGCGCCAGCAGCTTTAGCGGCGCTGAAGCTTTCTTT
. many TRBJ1-1 TRBV20-1 CSARDGRPEAFF TGCAGTGCTAGAGACGGCAGGCCTGAAGCTTTCTTT
. many TRBJ2-5 TRBV5-1 CASSLEGQGKQYF TGCGCCAGCAGCTTGGAGGGCCAGGGTAAACAGTACTTC
. many TRBJ2-7 TRBV7-2 CASSKTRTSYEQYF TGTGCCAGCAGCAAGACACGAACCAGCTACGAGCAGTACTTC